Listed here are 14 T cell receptor beta chains from one sample, sequenced in a study of T cell responses to AZD1222 COVID-19 vaccine. Libraries were prepared by immunoSEQ multiplex PCR; TCRdb keeps only in-frame clonotypes and omits some of them. The data show more than 75,000 clones, roughly 80% seen once. Sequenced here: peripheral blood, sampled 28 days after the second AZD1222 dose. The receptors were gathered from an adult who received the AZD1222 COVID-19 vaccine.

The chain employs TRBV9 and TRBJ1-2; 8 nucleotides match TRBD1. V was clipped by 3 bases and J by 1 base; unmatched bases: 11. Germline V gene lookup returns CDR1 SGDLS and CDR2 YYNGEE. The CDR3 loop spans 17 amino acids. The CDR3 is CASSGMTGAMDNYGYTF. The CDR3 coding sequence is TGTGCCAGCAGCGGAATGACAGGGGCGATGGATAACTATGGCTACACCTTC.

The V gene is TRBV29-1, the J gene TRBJ1-2, with D unresolved. Trimming stripped 5 bases from V and 5 bases from J, with 15 bases between. Per the germline V gene, CDR1 is SQVTM and CDR2 is ANQGSEA. There are 13 residues in the CDR3. As DNA, the CDR3 is TGCAGCGTTTTGTGGAACGGAGCGTATGGCTACACCTTC. Its translation is CSVLWNGAYGYTF.

The gene calls are TRBV27 and TRBJ2-1; 12 bases match TRBD2. Germline values: CDR1 MNHEY, CDR2 SMNVEV (reference sequence). This CDR3 spans 15 amino acids. The V gene end was trimmed by 6 bases and the J gene end by 4 bases; junction bases not matched to a gene: 4. The CDR3 here is CASRQLAGGYNEQFF. The CDR3 nucleotides read TGTGCCAGCAGGCAACTAGCGGGGGGTTACAATGAGCAGTTCTTC.

This clone was found once. The rearrangement uses TRBV28 and TRBJ1-5, with a tentative D call TRBD1 (6 bases). CDR3 size: 17 residues. V was clipped by 5 bases and J by 1 base, with 18 bases between them. Germline-derived CDR1 and CDR2 are MDHEN and SYDVKM. CDR3 loop: CASSRAGTPTSNQPQHF. The CDR3 DNA follows: TGTGCCAGCAGTAGGGCCGGGACACCAACCAGCAATCAGCCCCAGCATTTT.

This clone appeared once. The chain joins TRBV18 to TRBJ2-3; D is undetermined. V was clipped by 3 bases and J by 6 bases, with 7 bases between them. Per the germline V gene, CDR1 is KGHSH and CDR2 is LQKENI. The CDR3 is 12 residues long. CDR3 residues: CASSPLLDTQYF. For the CDR3, the DNA is TGTGCCAGCTCACCCCTCTTGGATACGCAGTATTTT.

A note on this clone: This sample includes further DNA sequences coding for the same CDR3. The chain joins TRBV7-2 to TRBJ2-5; D gene uncertain. V was shortened by 4 bases and J by 2 bases, with 8 bases between the two germline ends. CDR1 SGHTA and CDR2 FQGNSA come from the germline V gene. This CDR3 contains 13 residues. The chain's CDR3 is CASSSDLQETQYF. CDR3 bases: TGTGCCAGCAGCTCCGATCTTCAAGAGACCCAGTACTTC.

V is TRBV29-1 and J is TRBJ1-2; D is undetermined. This CDR3 comprises 11 residues. Germline V CDR1 and CDR2: SQVTM, ANQGSEA. Trimming stripped 2 bases from V and 8 bases from J, with 9 bases between. CDR3 residues: CSVEIGSGYTF. DNA for the CDR3: TGCAGCGTTGAAATAGGGAGCGGCTACACCTTC.

The V call is TRBV19, the J call TRBJ1-2, with D unclear. This CDR3 contains 15 residues. Trimming left V 7 bases short and J 1 base short, with 16 bases between. Germline loops: CDR1 LNHDA, CDR2 SQIVND (reference sequence). CDR3 nucleotides: TGTGCCAGTATAGGGCAGTCTTACTTTAACTATGGCTACACCTTC. Translation: CASIGQSYFNYGYTF.

The chain joins TRBV2 to TRBJ2-1, with 8 positions matching TRBD2. CDR1 and CDR2 from the germline V gene are SNHLY and FYNNEI. This CDR3 region has 14 residues. V lost 8 bases and J lost 3; bases outside the gene matches: 6. Here the CDR3 DNA reads TGTGCCAGCGTGGGGCGGGAGGACTACAATGAGCAGTTCTTC. Translation gives CASVGREDYNEQFF. Complete variable domain (other parts from reference TRBV2 and TRBJ2-1): EPEVTQTPSHQVTQMGQEVILRCVPISNHLYFYWYRQILGQKVEFLVSFYNNEISEKSEIFDDQFSVERPDGSNFTLKIRSTKLEDSAMYFCASVGREDYNEQFFGPGTRLTVL.

J is TRBJ1-6 and V is TRBV28; D is possibly TRBD1 (6 bases). CDR1 and CDR2 (germline): MDHEN, SYDVKM. This CDR3 is built from 14 residues. Trimming took off 5 bases at V and 7 bases at J, with 12 bases between the two ends. CDR3 sequence: CASSIDRRNSPLHF. The CDR3 bases are TGTGCCAGCAGTATTGACAGGAGGAATTCACCCCTCCACTTT.

The V and J genes are TRBV2 and TRBJ1-5, with 8 bases aligning to TRBD1. The trim removed 6 bases at V and 2 bases at J, leaving 6 bases unmatched. The CDR3 totals 15 residues. From germline, CDR1 is SNHLY and CDR2 FYNNEI. The CDR3 DNA sequence: TGTGCCAGCAGGAAGGACAGGGTAGGCAATCAGCCCCAGCATTTT. It translates to CASRKDRVGNQPQHF.

The V gene is TRBV19, the J gene TRBJ2-1; perhaps TRBD2 as D (6 bases). Trimming removed 9 bases from V and 7 bases from J, with 16 bases in between. Looked up from germline, CDR1 is LNHDA and CDR2 is SQIVND (reference sequence). The CDR3 is 13 amino acids. In DNA form, the CDR3 reads TGTGCCAGCGCGGGCGGGACGGGAAATGAGCAGTTCTTC. Protein sequence: CASAGGTGNEQFF.

This chain joins TRBV29-1 and TRBJ2-3; 9 bases match TRBD2. The CDR3 totals 17 residues. The germline V gene has CDR1 SQVTM and CDR2 ANQGSEA. Unmatched junction bases numbered 17, after V lost 4 bases and J lost 6 bases. The CDR3 DNA reads TGCAGCGTTGGCGTCCTGACTAGCGGCCAGAATAGGGATACGCAGTATTTT. This translates into CSVGVLTSGQNRDTQYF.

The chain joins TRBV27 to TRBJ1-2; 11 positions match TRBD1. The ends lost 4 bases at V and 8 bases at J; junction bases unmatched: 3. The length of the CDR3 is 13 residues. Looked up from germline, CDR1 is MNHEY and CDR2 is SMNVEV (reference sequence). The CDR3 DNA follows: TGTGCCAGCAGTTGGGGACAGGGGGGCGGCTACACCTTC. Translated: CASSWGQGGGYTF.